These 8 T cell receptor beta chains originate from one sample sequenced in a study of blood T cell repertoires in COVID-19. TCRdb keeps only in-frame clones here, not all; method: immunoSEQ multiplex PCR. The table includes 150,000 to 200,000 clones, 80% to 90% detected once. Sequencing input: peripheral blood. These receptors were collected from a human donor in a cohort sampled during active COVID-19.

The chain is built from TRBV6-5 and TRBJ2-1; 9 bases are shared with TRBD2. This CDR3 region has 16 residues. The V and J ends lost 2 bases and 4 bases, in that order; junction bases with no gene match: 6. The germline CDR1 and CDR2 sequences are MNHEY and SVGAGI. CDR3 protein: CASSYPSGETYNEQFF. The DNA of the CDR3 is TGTGCCAGCAGTTACCCTAGCGGGGAGACATACAATGAGCAGTTCTTC.

CDR3 residues: CASSQRTGAYEQYF. DNA of the CDR3: TGCGCCAGCAGCCAAAGGACAGGGGCCTACGAGCAGTACTTC. This chain links TRBV4-1 with TRBJ2-7, with 9 bases aligning to TRBD1. Trimming took 2 bases from V and 2 from J; bases not matched to a gene: 1. Looked up from germline, CDR1 is MGHRA and CDR2 is YSYEKL. CDR3 size: 14 residues.

In its sample, this clone was seen a few times. The rearrangement uses TRBV28 and TRBJ2-1; D perhaps matches TRBD2 (6 bases). This CDR3 region has 14 residues. Germline V gene sequence: CDR1 MDHEN, CDR2 SYDVKM. Trimming stripped 6 bases from V and 9 bases from J, with 18 bases between. CDR3 sequence (DNA): TGTGCCAGCAGCCCCCTTCGGGGGTGGCTTGAGCAGTTCTTC. Amino acids: CASSPLRGWLEQFF.

This clone was observed once. The chain employs TRBV4-1 and TRBJ2-2; 8 bases match TRBD2. V lost 0 bases, J lost 7 bases, and 7 bases stayed unmatched. Per the germline V gene, CDR1 is MGHRA and CDR2 is YSYEKL. The CDR3 sequence is 16 residues long. For the CDR3, the DNA is TGCGCCAGCAGCCAAGATCCGGGGGGGCGCCTCGGGGAGCTGTTTTTT. Amino acid sequence: CASSQDPGGRLGELFF.

The rearrangement joins TRBV18 to TRBJ1-1; perhaps TRBD1 as D (6 bases). CDR3 size: 12 residues. With 4 bases removed from V and 3 bases from J, the gap between germline ends came to 6 bases. Germline loops: CDR1 KGHSH, CDR2 LQKENI. The CDR3 sequence is CASSQGDTEAFF. The DNA of the CDR3 is TGTGCCAGCTCACAGGGGGACACTGAAGCTTTCTTT. The full variable domain, rest sourced from reference TRBV18 and TRBJ1-1, is NAGVMQNPRHLVRRRGQEARLRCSPMKGHSHVYWYRQLPEEGLKFMVYLQKENIIDESGMPKERFSAEFPKEGPSILRIQQVVRGDSAAYFCASSQGDTEAFFGQGTRLTVV.

The V gene is TRBV29-1, the J gene TRBJ2-7, with 9 bases aligning to TRBD1. The V and J ends lost 8 bases and 0 bases, in that order; junction bases with no gene match: 5. Per the germline V gene, CDR1 is SQVTM and CDR2 is ANQGSEA. CDR3 length equals 13 residues. The CDR3 sequence: CSFWGQGSYEQYF. CDR3 in DNA: TGCAGCTTTTGGGGACAGGGCTCCTACGAGCAGTACTTC.

The V call is TRBV7-9, the J call TRBJ1-1; 8 bases fit TRBD1. The CDR3 runs 15 residues. V lost 2 bases, J lost 3 bases, and 5 bases stayed unmatched. The germline CDR1 and CDR2 sequences are SEHNR and FQNEAQ (reference sequence). In DNA, the CDR3 is TGTGCCAGCAGCTTATTGCAGGGGGCTGACACTGAAGCTTTCTTT. Translated, it gives CASSLLQGADTEAFF.

This chain links TRBV7-2 with TRBJ2-3, with 8 positions matching TRBD1. Unmatched junction bases numbered 10, after V lost 2 bases and J lost 3 bases. Germline loops: CDR1 SGHTA, CDR2 FQGNSA. The CDR3 length is 17 residues. In DNA form, the CDR3 reads TGTGCCAGCAGCTTACTTGGTCCAGGGGGCAGAACAGATACGCAGTATTTT. It yields the protein CASSLLGPGGRTDTQYF.